Listed below are T cell receptor beta chains from one sample, sequenced in a study of identical twins. Each CDR3 protein is one row after TCRdb ran MiXCR on the 5' RACE reads. The table lists about 520,000 distinct CDR3 sequences, less than 25% of them singletons. Another study also made use of these data, one on T cells expressing NK-cell markers.

The sequencing sample was made of CD4+ T cells sorted from blood. The receptor source for this set is a woman aged 18 to 35 in good health. CDR3s include the opening cysteine and the closing phenylalanine or tryptophan. A D gene is named only where the DNA matches it firmly. Some rows have no size entry. The others give once, few or many, or a class for an expanded clone.

size	V	length	D	J	CDR3	DNA
-	TRBV12-3/TRBV12-4	15	-	TRBJ1-3	CASSFAGERGNTIYF	TGTGCCAGCAGTTTTGCCGGGGAACGTGGAAACACCATATATTTT
-	TRBV20-1	17	TRBD2	TRBJ2-7	CSARLPSPGGVSYEQYF	TGCAGTGCTAGGTTACCCTCTCCGGGGGGGGTATCCTACGAGCAGTACTTC
-	TRBV11-2	14	-	TRBJ2-1	CASSLWKRYNEQFF	TGTGCCAGCAGCTTATGGAAGCGGTACAATGAGCAGTTCTTC
-	TRBV5-4	15	TRBD1	TRBJ1-2	CASSSLRDRGNGYTF	TGTGCCAGCAGCTCCTTAAGGGACAGGGGAAACGGCTACACCTTC
few	TRBV6-1	14	-	TRBJ1-1	CASRPKGGGTEAFF	TGTGCCAGCAGACCAAAGGGGGGGGGCACTGAAGCTTTCTTT
-	TRBV10-3	16	TRBD1	TRBJ2-2	CAISELAGGRGGELFF	TGTGCCATCAGTGAGTTAGCAGGGGGCCGTGGCGGGGAGCTGTTTTTT
many	TRBV7-3	15	TRBD2	TRBJ2-2	CASSLRGLAPGELFF	TGTGCCAGCAGCTTAAGGGGACTAGCGCCCGGGGAGCTGTTTTTT
few	TRBV7-9	13	-	TRBJ2-7	CASNWASDYEQYF	TGTGCCAGCAATTGGGCAAGCGACTACGAGCAGTACTTC
few	TRBV10-3	15	-	TRBJ1-1	CAIRTFLLGGTEAFF	TGTGCCATCAGAACGTTTCTATTGGGGGGCACTGAAGCTTTCTTT
many	TRBV20-1	15	TRBD2	TRBJ2-3	CSASQRERGTDTQYF	TGCAGTGCTAGCCAGCGGGAGAGGGGCACAGATACGCAGTATTTT
-	TRBV24-1	14	-	TRBJ1-1	CATSVNRVNTEAFF	TGTGCCACCAGTGTGAACAGGGTGAACACTGAAGCTTTCTTT
few	TRBV20-1	13	-	TRBJ1-2	CSARWPPNYGYTF	TGCAGTGCCCGCTGGCCCCCTAACTATGGCTACACCTTC
-	TRBV7-9	15	-	TRBJ2-5	CASSLVAGVQETQYF	TGTGCCAGCAGCTTAGTAGCAGGGGTCCAAGAGACCCAGTACTTC
few	TRBV20-1	14	-	TRBJ1-1	CSAPRGGDGLEAFF	TGCAGTGCCCCGAGGGGGGGCGACGGCCTCGAAGCTTTCTTT
few	TRBV6-2/TRBV6-3	16	TRBD1	TRBJ1-6	CASSYGTGTGVSPLHF	TGTGCCAGCAGTTACGGAACCGGGACAGGGGTCTCACCCCTCCACTTT
-	TRBV5-1	17	-	TRBJ2-2	CASSLAVRGRSTGELFF	TGCGCCAGCAGCTTGGCCGTCCGGGGGAGATCCACCGGGGAGCTGTTTTTT
few	TRBV4-3	16	-	TRBJ2-2	CASSQNRAMDTGELFF	TGCGCCAGCAGCCAGAACAGGGCCATGGATACCGGGGAGCTGTTTTTT
-	TRBV9	17	TRBD2	TRBJ2-2	CASNYFPGTSGTGELFF	TGTGCCAGCAACTATTTTCCTGGGACTAGCGGGACCGGGGAGCTGTTTTTT
-	TRBV20-1	14	TRBD2	TRBJ2-1	CSARGRTGRDEQFF	TGCAGTGCTAGAGGGCGGACTGGGAGGGATGAGCAGTTCTTC
few	TRBV3-1	14	-	TRBJ2-5	CASSQERRKETQYF	TGTGCCAGCAGCCAAGAACGTAGAAAAGAGACCCAGTACTTC
few	TRBV12-3/TRBV12-4	15	-	TRBJ1-2	CASSLLSSSNYGYTF	TGTGCCAGCAGTTTACTAAGTTCGTCTAACTATGGCTACACCTTC
few	TRBV11-1	19	-	TRBJ1-1	CASSHEAQTRAGRKTEAFF	TGTGCCAGCAGCCACGAGGCTCAAACGAGGGCTGGGCGCAAAACTGAAGCTTTCTTT